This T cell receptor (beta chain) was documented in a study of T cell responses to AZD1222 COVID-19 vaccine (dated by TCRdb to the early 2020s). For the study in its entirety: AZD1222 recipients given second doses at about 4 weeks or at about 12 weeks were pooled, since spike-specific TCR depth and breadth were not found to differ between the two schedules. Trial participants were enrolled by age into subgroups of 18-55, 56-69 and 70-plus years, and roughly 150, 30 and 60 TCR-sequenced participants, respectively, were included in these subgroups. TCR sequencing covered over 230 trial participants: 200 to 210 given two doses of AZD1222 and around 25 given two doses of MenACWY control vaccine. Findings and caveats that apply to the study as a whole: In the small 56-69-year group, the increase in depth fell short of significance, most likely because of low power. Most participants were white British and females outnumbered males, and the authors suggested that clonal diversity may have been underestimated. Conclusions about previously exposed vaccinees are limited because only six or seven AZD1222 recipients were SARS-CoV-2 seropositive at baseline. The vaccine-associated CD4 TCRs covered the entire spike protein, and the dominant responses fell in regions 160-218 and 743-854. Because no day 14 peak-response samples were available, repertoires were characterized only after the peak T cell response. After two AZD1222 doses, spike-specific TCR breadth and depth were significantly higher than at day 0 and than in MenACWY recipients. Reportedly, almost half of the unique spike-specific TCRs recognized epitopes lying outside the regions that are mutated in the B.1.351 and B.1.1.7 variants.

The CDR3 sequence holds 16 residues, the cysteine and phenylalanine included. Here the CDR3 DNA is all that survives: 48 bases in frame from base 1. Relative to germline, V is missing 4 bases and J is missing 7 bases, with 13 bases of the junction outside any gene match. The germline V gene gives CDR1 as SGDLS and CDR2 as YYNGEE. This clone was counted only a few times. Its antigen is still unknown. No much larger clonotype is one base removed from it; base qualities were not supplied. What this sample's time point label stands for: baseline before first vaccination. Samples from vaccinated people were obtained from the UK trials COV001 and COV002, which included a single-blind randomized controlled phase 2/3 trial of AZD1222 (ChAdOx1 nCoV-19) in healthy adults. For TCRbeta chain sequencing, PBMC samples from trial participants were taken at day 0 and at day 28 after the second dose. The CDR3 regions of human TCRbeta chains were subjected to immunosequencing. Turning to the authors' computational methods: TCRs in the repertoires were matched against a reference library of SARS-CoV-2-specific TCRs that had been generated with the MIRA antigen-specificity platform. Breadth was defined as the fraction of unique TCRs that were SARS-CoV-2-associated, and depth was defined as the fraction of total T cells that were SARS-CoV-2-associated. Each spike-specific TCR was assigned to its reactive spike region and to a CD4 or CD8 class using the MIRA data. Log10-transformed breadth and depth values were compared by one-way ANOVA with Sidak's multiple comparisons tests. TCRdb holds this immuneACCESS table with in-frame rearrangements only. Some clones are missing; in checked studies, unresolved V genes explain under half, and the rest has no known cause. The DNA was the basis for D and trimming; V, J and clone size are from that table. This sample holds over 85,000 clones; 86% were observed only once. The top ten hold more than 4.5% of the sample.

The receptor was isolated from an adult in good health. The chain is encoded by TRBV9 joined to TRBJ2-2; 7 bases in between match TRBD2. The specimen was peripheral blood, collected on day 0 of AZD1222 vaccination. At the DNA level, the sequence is TGTGCCAGCAGCTCCGCACGCGGGAGTTCAGACGGGGAGCTGTTTTTT. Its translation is CASSSARGSSDGELFF. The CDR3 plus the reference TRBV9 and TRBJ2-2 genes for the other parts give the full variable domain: DSGVTQTPKHLITATGQRVTLRCSPRSGDLSVYWYQQSLDQGLQFLIQYYNGEERAKGNILERFSAQQFPDLHSELNLSSLELGDSALYFCASSSARGSSDGELFFGEGSRLTVL.